Below are 14 T cell receptor beta chains sequenced from a single sample in a study of T cell responses to AZD1222 COVID-19 vaccine (dated by TCRdb to 2020 to 2023). Libraries were built with the immunoSEQ multiplex PCR assay. TCRdb took this table from immuneACCESS and kept in-frame rearrangements with V and J called. Such tables lack part of the clones; where checked against another copy, unresolved V genes explain under half of the gap, and the rest is unexplained. A total of 95,000 to 100,000 clones appear in this sample, 88% of them only once. Approximately 15% of the sample comes from the top ten. The label giving this sample's time point can be read as: about 28 days (+/-7) after the second vaccine dose. Sequencing was performed on peripheral blood, taken 28 days after the second AZD1222 dose. The receptors shown here come from an adult who received the AZD1222 COVID-19 vaccine.

This chain joins TRBV18 and TRBJ2-1; 13 nucleotides line up with TRBD2. The trim removed 4 bases at V and 10 bases at J, leaving 7 bases unmatched. Germline lookup yields CDR1 KGHSH and CDR2 LQKENI. The CDR3 contains 15 residues. This chain's CDR3 is CASSRTLAGGAEQFF. The CDR3 DNA reads as TGTGCCAGCTCACGAACACTAGCGGGAGGGGCGGAGCAGTTCTTC.

The chain uses TRBV5-1 and TRBJ2-1, with 12 bases identical to TRBD2. The ends lost 4 bases at V and 9 bases at J; junction bases unmatched: 11. This CDR3 is 16 amino acids long. The germline V gene encodes CDR1 SGHRS and CDR2 YFSETQ. The DNA of the CDR3 is TGCGCCAGCAGCCACGGACTAGCGGGGATGGATGGTGAGCAGTTCTTC. It codes for CASSHGLAGMDGEQFF.

This clone was observed a few times. The V gene is TRBV6-5, the J gene TRBJ2-7; D could derive from TRBD1 or TRBD2 (5 bases each). The germline gives CDR1 MNHEY, CDR2 SVGAGI. The length of the CDR3 is 15 residues. Trimming shortened V by 5 bases and J by 1 base, and 15 bases separated the two germline ends. CDR3 coding DNA: TGTGCCAGCAGTAGACTTGGGACCTTTTCCTACGAGCAGTACTTC. Its translation: CASSRLGTFSYEQYF.

This clone appeared a single time. This rearrangement joins TRBV18 to TRBJ1-6; tentatively, D is TRBD1 (5 bases). Trimming removed 2 bases at V and 7 bases at J, with 15 bases between. In germline, CDR1 is KGHSH, CDR2 LQKENI. This CDR3 is 16 amino acids long. The DNA for the CDR3 is TGTGCCAGCTCACCAAACGGCGTAAGGGGAAATTCACCCCTCCACTTT. Protein product: CASSPNGVRGNSPLHF.

This sequence joins TRBV12-2 and TRBJ2-3; the table gives TRBD2 as D, unverified against the DNA. TRBV12-2 is listed as a pseudogene. This CDR3 spans 17 amino acids. The CDR3 here is CASRLALCRYDTDTQYF. The CDR3 DNA sequence: TGTGCAAGTCGCTTAGCGCTATGTCGATATGACACAGATACGCAGTATTTT.

This clone turned up a few times. At one boundary the junction diverges from the germline segment, which might be a read error. J is TRBJ2-2 and V is TRBV18; 10 bases fit TRBD2. The CDR3 runs to 13 residues. Germline CDR1 is KGHSH and CDR2 is LQKENI. CDR3: CSSRLAGGGELFF. CDR3 DNA: TGTTCCAGCCGATTAGCGGGAGGCGGGGAGCTGTTTTTT.

The rearrangement joins TRBV10-2 to TRBJ2-7, with 8 bases aligning to TRBD2. This CDR3 is built from 18 residues. Germline CDR1 is WSHSY and CDR2 is SAAADI. The J segment lost 1 base and the V segment lost 6 bases, leaving 17 bases of the junction unmatched. CDR3 in DNA: TGCGCCAGCAGCCCCCAGGGGATAGCGGGACCACCTTCCTACGAGCAGTACTTC. Residues: CASSPQGIAGPPSYEQYF.

The chain recombines TRBV2 with TRBJ2-6; no reliable D call. The V gene's germline CDR1 is SNHLY and CDR2 FYNNEI. Trimming took 5 bases from V and 4 from J, leaving 9 bases between them. The CDR3 contains 14 residues. The CDR3 spells CASSRAPGANVLTF. DNA of the CDR3: TGTGCCAGCAGTCGAGCACCCGGGGCCAACGTCCTGACTTTC.

The V call is TRBV6-5, the J call TRBJ2-7, with D perhaps TRBD2 (7 bases). The CDR3 sequence is 14 residues long. Trimming left V 6 bases short and J 7 bases short, with 19 bases between. Germline loops: CDR1 MNHEY, CDR2 SVGAGI. CDR3 in amino acids: CASSLLGGAREQYF. DNA of the CDR3: TGTGCCAGCAGCCTCCTAGGGGGGGCCCGAGAGCAGTACTTC.

This clone was counted a few times. The chain carries TRBV3-1 (or the pseudogene TRBV3-2) and TRBJ2-7, with 10 positions matching TRBD1. Germline V gene data show CDR1 as LGHDT and CDR2 as YNNKEL (reference sequence). The CDR3 contains 16 residues. V gave up 4 bases and J gave up 5 bases; unmatched junction bases: 11. The CDR3 reads CASSLYRGTGANEQYF. As DNA, the CDR3 is TGTGCCAGCAGCCTTTACCGCGGGACAGGGGCGAACGAGCAGTACTTC.

This clone has just one count. The CDR3, as DNA: TGCGCCAGCAGCCACGCCGGCGTTCGGGTCAATCAGCCCCAGCATTTT. Its translation is CASSHAGVRVNQPQHF. The chain has TRBV4-1 and TRBJ1-5, with D unresolved. This CDR3 comprises 16 residues. Trimming pared 3 bases from V and 3 bases from J, leaving 15 bases between. Germline CDR1 reads MGHRA; CDR2 reads YSYEKL.

This clone appeared a few times. The chain joins TRBV10-3 to TRBJ1-1; 7 bases are shared with TRBD1. Trimming removed 7 bases from V and 0 bases from J; junction bases left unmatched: 5. Germline V lookup: CDR1 ENHRY, CDR2 SYGVKD. The CDR3 loop spans 14 amino acids. The CDR3 sequence is CAITRDRLNTEAFF. The CDR3 DNA follows: TGTGCCATCACCCGGGACAGATTGAACACTGAAGCTTTCTTT.

V is TRBV11-1 and J is TRBJ1-2; possible D gene TRBD1, 6 bases. The ends were cut back, 5 bases at V and 4 bases at J, with 17 bases in the middle. The CDR3 loop spans 15 amino acids. The germline CDR1 and CDR2 sequences are SGHAT and FQDESV (reference sequence). Here the CDR3 DNA reads TGTGCCAGCAGCCACGGGGGCCAGGTCGGCTATGGCTACACCTTC. It yields the protein CASSHGGQVGYGYTF.

The rearrangement uses TRBV4-1 and TRBJ1-6, with 8 positions matching TRBD1. The junction had 14 bases not matched to a gene; V was cut back by 1 base and J by 0 bases. Looked up from germline, CDR1 is MGHRA and CDR2 is YSYEKL. The CDR3 is made up of 21 amino acids. The CDR3: CASSQAYTGTGVSSYNSPLHF. The CDR3 DNA follows: TGCGCCAGCAGCCAAGCTTACACCGGGACAGGAGTAAGCTCCTATAATTCACCCCTCCACTTT.